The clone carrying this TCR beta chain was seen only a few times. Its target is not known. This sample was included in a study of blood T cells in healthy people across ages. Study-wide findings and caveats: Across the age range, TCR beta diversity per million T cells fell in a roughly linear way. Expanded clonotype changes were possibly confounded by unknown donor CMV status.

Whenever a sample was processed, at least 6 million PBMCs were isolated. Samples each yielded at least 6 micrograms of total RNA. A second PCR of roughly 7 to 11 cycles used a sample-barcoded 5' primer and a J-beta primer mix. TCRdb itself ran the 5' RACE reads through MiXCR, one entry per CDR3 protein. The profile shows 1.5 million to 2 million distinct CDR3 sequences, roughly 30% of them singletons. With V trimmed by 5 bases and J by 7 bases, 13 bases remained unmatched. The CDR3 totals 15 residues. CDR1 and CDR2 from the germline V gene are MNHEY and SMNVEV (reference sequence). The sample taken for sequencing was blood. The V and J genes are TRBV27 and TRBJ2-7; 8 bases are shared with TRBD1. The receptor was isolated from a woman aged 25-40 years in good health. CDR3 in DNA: TGTGCCAGCAGTACCATTCAGGGGGCCAATCTTGAGCAGTACTTC. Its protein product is CASSTIQGANLEQYF.